Each of the 23 T cell receptor beta chains below was sequenced from the same sample in a study of blood T cell repertoires in COVID-19. TCRdb keeps only in-frame clones here, not all; method: immunoSEQ multiplex PCR. The sample lists 30,000 to 40,000 clones; 89% were seen once. Sequencing was performed on peripheral blood. The source is a human donor in a cohort sampled during active COVID-19.

The rearrangement links TRBV6-2 or TRBV6-3 to TRBJ2-7; maybe TRBD1 (7 bases). The CDR3 sequence is 12 residues long. V lost 5 bases to trimming and J lost 7 bases, with 12 bases between them. Per the germline V gene, CDR1 is MNHEY and CDR2 is SVGEGT. The CDR3 DNA is TGTGCCAGCAGTGCGCAGGGGGGAGAGCAGTACTTC. It specifies CASSAQGGEQYF.

The CDR3: CSVMTRETEAFF. DNA of the CDR3: TGCAGCGTTATGACCCGGGAGACTGAAGCTTTCTTT. V and J are TRBV29-1 and TRBJ1-1; no clear D gene. With 5 bases removed from V and 5 bases from J, the gap between germline ends came to 12 bases. Germline CDR1 reads SQVTM; CDR2 reads ANQGSEA. The CDR3 consists of 12 residues.

The V and J genes are TRBV15 and TRBJ1-1, with D tentatively TRBD1 (5 bases). Trimming pared 4 bases from V and 3 bases from J, leaving 9 bases between. The CDR3 is made up of 13 amino acids. CDR1 is LNHNV and CDR2 is YYDKDF in the germline V gene (reference sequence). CDR3 loop: CATSKPRDTEAFF. Here the CDR3 DNA reads TGTGCCACCAGCAAGCCCAGGGACACTGAAGCTTTCTTT.

The chain uses TRBV10-2 and TRBJ2-3; D uncertain. This CDR3 is 14 amino acids long. V was cut by 2 bases and J by 7 bases, with 13 bases left in between. Germline V gene data show CDR1 as WSHSY and CDR2 as SAAADI. The CDR3 reads CASSEGPRSYTQYF. Written as DNA, the CDR3 is TGCGCCAGCAGTGAGGGGCCCCGAAGTTATACGCAGTATTTT.

This chain uses TRBV7-2 with TRBJ2-7, with D possibly being TRBD2 (7 bases). Germline CDR1 reads SGHTA; CDR2 reads FQGNSA. Trimming removed 5 bases at V and 8 bases at J, with 19 bases between. CDR3 length: 14 amino acids. CDR3: CASSRGGGESQQYF. CDR3 nucleotides: TGTGCCAGCAGCCGCGGGGGCGGAGAGTCGCAGCAGTACTTC.

This chain joins TRBV18 and TRBJ2-1, with 11 bases matching TRBD1. Germline trimming cut 3 bases from V and 0 bases from J; bases unmatched to any gene: 7. The CDR3 extends over 18 amino acids. The germline CDR1 and CDR2 sequences are KGHSH and LQKENI. CDR3 DNA sequence: TGTGCCAGCTCACCGGGGACAGGGGGATCGGGCTCCTACAATGAGCAGTTCTTC. This codes for CASSPGTGGSGSYNEQFF.

V is TRBV12-5 and J is TRBJ1-5; 9 nucleotides align to TRBD1. Germline V gene lookup returns CDR1 LGHNT and CDR2 FRNRAP. CDR3 size: 16 residues. Trimming took 5 bases from V and 3 from J; bases not matched to a gene: 8. In DNA form, the CDR3 reads TGTGCTAGTGGTAGGACCGGGACAGGGATCAATCAGCCCCAGCATTTT. It encodes CASGRTGTGINQPQHF.

This chain connects TRBV5-4 to TRBJ2-7, with D possibly matching TRBD1 (5 bases). V was pared by 4 bases and J by 2 bases, with 10 bases between. Per germline, CDR1 SGHNT and CDR2 YYREEE (reference sequence). CDR3 length: 13 amino acids. The CDR3 sequence: CASSPTGAYEQYF. Written as DNA, the CDR3 is TGTGCCAGCAGCCCAACAGGTGCCTACGAGCAGTACTTC.

This clone was detected once. The genes are TRBV6-6 and TRBJ2-2; a weak D match, TRBD2 (6 bases). V was trimmed by 6 bases and J by 6 bases, leaving 14 bases between them. The CDR3 has 14 residues. The germline V gene encodes CDR1 MNHNY and CDR2 SVGAGI (reference sequence). CDR3 loop: CASRQTGVAGELFF. CDR3 bases: TGTGCCAGCAGGCAGACGGGGGTGGCCGGGGAGCTGTTTTTT.

This rearrangement joins TRBV28 to TRBJ2-7; TRBD2 is a possible D gene (5 bases). The CDR3 has 14 amino acids. Germline lookup yields CDR1 MDHEN and CDR2 SYDVKM. V lost 6 bases and J 3 bases, leaving 15 bases between the germline ends. The CDR3 DNA sequence: TGTGCCAGCAGGGGCCTGGGAGTGGGCTACGAGCAGTACTTC. Its protein product is CASRGLGVGYEQYF. The full variable domain, its missing parts supplied by reference TRBV28 and TRBJ2-7, is DVKVTQSSRYLVKRTGEKVFLECVQDMDHENMFWYRQDPGLGLRLIYFSYDVKMKEKGDIPEGYSVSREKKERFSLILESASTNQTSMYLCASRGLGVGYEQYFGPGTRLTVT.

The J gene is TRBJ2-7, the V gene TRBV4-3, with 7 bases identical to TRBD1. The CDR3 contains 14 residues. CDR1 is LGHNA and CDR2 is YSLEER in the germline V gene. V lost 0 bases and J lost 6; bases outside the gene matches: 5. CDR3 DNA sequence: TGCGCCAGCAGCCAAGAAATTAGGACAGGCGAGCAGTACTTC. It is translated as CASSQEIRTGEQYF.

The chain is built from TRBV28 and TRBJ2-7, with TRBD2 identical over 8 bases. Germline CDR1 and CDR2: MDHEN and SYDVKM. The CDR3 consists of 15 residues. V lost 4 bases and J lost 3; bases outside the gene matches: 8. CDR3: CASSSPSTSVYEQYF. The DNA for the CDR3 is TGTGCCAGCAGTTCCCCCTCGACTAGCGTCTACGAGCAGTACTTC.

The chain couples TRBV28 to TRBJ2-3; 9 positions match TRBD1. CDR1 is MDHEN, CDR2 SYDVKM, per germline. The CDR3 totals 16 residues. The V segment lost 4 bases and the J segment 1 base; nucleotides outside the gene matches: 6. CDR3 nucleotides: TGTGCCAGCAGTTGGGACAGGGATCCCCGCACAGATACGCAGTATTTT. Translating gives CASSWDRDPRTDTQYF.

The CDR3 DNA follows: TGCAGTGCTAGTCACACGGGGTTCAATGAGCAGTTCTTC. Encoded protein: CSASHTGFNEQFF. The genes are TRBV20-1 and TRBJ2-1; the D gene is possibly TRBD2 (5 bases). V was trimmed by 3 bases and J by 6 bases, leaving 12 bases between them. The CDR3 is 13 residues long. Germline V gene sequence: CDR1 DFQATT, CDR2 SNEGSKA (reference sequence).

The rearrangement links TRBV30 to TRBJ1-1; no firm D call. The CDR3 covers 13 residues. Trimming pared 4 bases from V and 1 base from J, leaving 10 bases between. Germline V gene lookup returns CDR1 GTSNPN and CDR2 SVGIG (reference sequence). This CDR3 is CAWTNPGNTEAFF. DNA for the CDR3: TGTGCCTGGACCAATCCGGGGAACACTGAAGCTTTCTTT.

This clone was observed a single time. Written as DNA, the CDR3 is TGTGCCAGCAGCCAAGAGGCAGGGCCTTTATCTAACTATGGCTACACCTTC. This translates into CASSQEAGPLSNYGYTF. The chain couples TRBV14 to TRBJ1-2; tentative D call: TRBD1 (5 bases). The CDR3 is made up of 17 amino acids. Germline CDR1 is SGHDN and CDR2 is FVKESK. V dropped 0 bases and J dropped 0 bases, with 14 bases sitting between them.

The J gene is TRBJ1-5, the V gene TRBV12-3 or TRBV12-4; the D is unclear. There are 13 residues in the CDR3. V lost 3 bases and J 5 bases, leaving 8 bases between the germline ends. CDR3 protein: CASSFGEDQPQHF. Here the CDR3 DNA reads TGTGCCAGCAGTTTCGGGGAGGATCAGCCCCAGCATTTT.

This clone has a single count. The CDR3, as DNA: TGTGCCAGCAGTTTGGGGGGGACCGCATCCAACGAGCAGTACTTC. Its protein is CASSLGGTASNEQYF. The rearrangement uses TRBV28 and TRBJ2-7; 7 nucleotides match TRBD2. The CDR3 length is 15 residues. V was pared by 3 bases and J by 5 bases, with 10 bases of the junction left unmatched. Germline-derived CDR1 and CDR2 are MDHEN and SYDVKM.

This clone has a single count. The chain recombines TRBV4-3 with TRBJ1-4; 8 bases fit TRBD1. The germline V gene has CDR1 LGHNA and CDR2 YSLEER. V lost 0 bases to trimming and J lost 7 bases; unmatched junction nucleotides: 10. The CDR3 covers 17 residues. The CDR3 region is CASSQDPPRTGFEKLFF. CDR3 nucleotide sequence: TGCGCCAGCAGCCAAGATCCCCCCCGGACAGGGTTTGAAAAACTGTTTTTT.

The chain links TRBV19 to TRBJ2-2, with a tentative D call TRBD1 (6 bases). This CDR3 contains 15 residues. V was clipped by 7 bases and J by 5 bases, with 17 bases between them. Germline V gene data show CDR1 as LNHDA and CDR2 as SQIVND (reference sequence). This CDR3 reads CASTQGQLGTGELFF. CDR3 DNA: TGTGCCAGTACCCAAGGACAGCTAGGGACCGGGGAGCTGTTTTTT.

The chain recombines TRBV18 with TRBJ1-2; a possible D gene is TRBD1 (6 bases). Germline V gene lookup returns CDR1 KGHSH and CDR2 LQKENI. V lost 0 bases and J lost 4, with 9 bases in between. CDR3 size: 14 residues. In DNA form, the CDR3 reads TGTGCCAGCTCACCACCGGAGGACAGCTATGGCTACACCTTC. It is translated as CASSPPEDSYGYTF.

This rearrangement joins TRBV6-5 to TRBJ1-4, with D possibly TRBD1 on 6 matching bases. In germline, CDR1 is MNHEY, CDR2 SVGAGI. The CDR3 extends over 14 amino acids. Trimming shortened V by 6 bases and J by 8 bases, and 16 bases separated the two germline ends. The CDR3 sequence is CASRGGGRWEKLFF. CDR3 coding DNA: TGTGCCAGCAGAGGGGGGGGCAGGTGGGAAAAACTGTTTTTT.

Only one count was recorded for this clone. The genes are TRBV18 and TRBJ2-7; the D is unclear. Germline values: CDR1 KGHSH, CDR2 LQKENI. This CDR3 contains 13 residues. Trimming stripped 3 bases from V and 2 bases from J, with 8 bases between. The CDR3 sequence is CASSPRSPYEQYF. The CDR3 DNA reads as TGTGCCAGCTCACCCCGGTCACCCTACGAGCAGTACTTC.